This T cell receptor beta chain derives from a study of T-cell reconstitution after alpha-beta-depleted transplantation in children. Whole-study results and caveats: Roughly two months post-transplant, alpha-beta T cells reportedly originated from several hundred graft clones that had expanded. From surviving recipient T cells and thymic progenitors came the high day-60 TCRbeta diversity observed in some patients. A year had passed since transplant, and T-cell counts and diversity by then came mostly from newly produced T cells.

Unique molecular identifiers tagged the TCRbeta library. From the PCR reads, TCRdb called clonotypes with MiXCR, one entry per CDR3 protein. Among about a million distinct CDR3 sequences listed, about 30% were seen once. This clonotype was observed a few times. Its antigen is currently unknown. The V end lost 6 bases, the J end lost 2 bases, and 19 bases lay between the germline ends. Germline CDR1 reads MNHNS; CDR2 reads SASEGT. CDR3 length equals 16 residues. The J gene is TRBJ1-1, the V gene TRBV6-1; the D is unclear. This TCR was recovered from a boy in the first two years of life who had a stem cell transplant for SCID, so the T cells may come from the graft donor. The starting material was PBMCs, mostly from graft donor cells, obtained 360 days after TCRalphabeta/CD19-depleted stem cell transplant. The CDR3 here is CASRPPRRTENTEAFF. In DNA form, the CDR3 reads TGTGCCAGCAGACCCCCCCGACGGACGGAAAACACTGAAGCTTTCTTT.